The rows below give T cell receptor beta chains drawn from one sample of a study of shared clonotypes between healthy human individuals. Measured with immunoSEQ multiplex PCR; TCRdb has only the in-frame clones, and not every one. The sample carries about 1 million clones, under 80% recorded once. The specimen sequenced was memory CD4+ T cells sorted from blood. These receptors all come from a man between 18 and 29 years old in good health. Each CDR3 is given with its conserved first and last residue. The D gene is left open where the match is weak. Some rows mark clone size as missing; the rest say once, few, many or name a class of expanded clone.

j_gene	abundance	d_gene	v_gene	CDR3nt	CDR3aa
TRBJ1-4	.	.	TRBV19	TGTGCCAGTAGTTACACAAGGGATGCTAATGAAAAACTGTTTTTT	CASSYTRDANEKLFF
TRBJ1-1	.	.	TRBV7-3	TGTGCCAGCAGCTCTGGGGGGACCCTGAACACTGAAGCTTTCTTT	CASSSGGTLNTEAFF
TRBJ1-5	few	TRBD1	TRBV5-6	TGTGCCAGCAGCTTGAGAACAGGGGGCAGTCAGCCCCAGCATTTT	CASSLRTGGSQPQHF
TRBJ1-5	.	.	TRBV2	TGTGCCAGCAGCCCCGACAGAGATAATCAGCCCCAGCATTTT	CASSPDRDNQPQHF
TRBJ2-7	.	.	TRBV5-1	TGCGCCAGCAGCTTGGCTGACCGACAGGCGGGGTACGAGCAGTACTTC	CASSLADRQAGYEQYF
TRBJ2-1	few	TRBD1	TRBV30	TGTGCCTCCACACAACAGGGGAAGCAGTTCTTC	CASTQQGKQFF
TRBJ2-7	.	TRBD1	TRBV7-8	TGTGCCAGCAGCAATACCGGGACAGGGGTCGCCTACGAGCAGTACTTC	CASSNTGTGVAYEQYF
TRBJ2-3	.	TRBD2	TRBV18	TGTGCCAGCTCACCACCGGGACTAGCGGGTCGAGATACGCAGTATTTT	CASSPPGLAGRDTQYF
TRBJ2-7	once	TRBD2	TRBV25-1	TGTGCCAGCAGTGCCCCGGGGAGCGGGGTGGCTAGCTCCTACGAGCAGTACTTC	CASSAPGSGVASSYEQYF
TRBJ1-5	.	.	TRBV2	TGTGCCAGCAGTGACAGGGAGGGTGGCCATCAGCCCCAGCATTTT	CASSDREGGHQPQHF
TRBJ1-4	.	.	TRBV6-1	TGTGCCAGCAGTGAACGGGGGTCGATTGGTGAAAAACTGTTTTTT	CASSERGSIGEKLFF
TRBJ2-1	.	TRBD2	TRBV11-3	TGTGCCAGCAGTCCTACTAGCGCTAACGAGCAGTTCTTC	CASSPTSANEQFF
TRBJ2-1	.	.	TRBV7-2	TGTGCCAGCAGCTCGCGGGGTTTGGGTGAGCAGTTCTTC	CASSSRGLGEQFF
TRBJ1-2	.	TRBD1	TRBV5-4	TGTGCCAGCAGCTTGACAGGGGAACCATATGGCTACACCTTC	CASSLTGEPYGYTF
TRBJ1-4	.	TRBD1	TRBV2	TGTGCCAGCAGTGAAACCGGGACAGGGGGGGAAAAACTGTTTTTT	CASSETGTGGEKLFF
TRBJ2-1	few	.	TRBV7-2	TGTGCCAGCACCGGAGCCTATACTTTCTCCTACAATGAGCAGTTCTTC	CASTGAYTFSYNEQFF
TRBJ2-1	.	.	TRBV5-1	TGCGCCAGCAGCTACTTACCCAGGAATGAGCAGTTCTTC	CASSYLPRNEQFF
TRBJ1-2	.	TRBD1	TRBV9	TGTGCCAGCAGCGACAGGGGCTTGGAAGGCTACACCTTC	CASSDRGLEGYTF
TRBJ2-5	.	TRBD2	TRBV30	TGTGCCTGGCCACCTCCGGGACTAGCGGGAGGGAGAGGAGAGACCCAGTACTTC	CAWPPPGLAGGRGETQYF
TRBJ1-4	few	.	TRBV6-6	TGTGCCAGCAGTTACAGGGGAACTAATGAAAAACTGTTTTTT	CASSYRGTNEKLFF
TRBJ2-3	few	TRBD2	TRBV14	TGTGCCAGCAGCCCGACTAGCGGATCAGATACGCAGTATTTT	CASSPTSGSDTQYF
TRBJ2-7	.	.	TRBV30	TGTGCCTGGAGTGTATTTACCTACGAGCAGTACTTC	CAWSVFTYEQYF
TRBJ1-2	.	TRBD1	TRBV5-4	TGTGCCAGCAGCATTGACAGGGAGTATGGCTACACCTTC	CASSIDREYGYTF
TRBJ2-4	.	.	TRBV7-2	.	CASSLAVGQGAYF
TRBJ2-7	.	.	TRBV19	TGTGCCAGTAGTTTGGCAGGGGCCTACGAGCAGTACTTC	CASSLAGAYEQYF
TRBJ2-5	.	TRBD2	TRBV5-4	TGTGCCAGCAGCTTGGGTGGACTAGCGGGAGCCACCGTCCAAGAGACCCAGTACTTC	CASSLGGLAGATVQETQYF
TRBJ2-7	.	.	TRBV7-2	TGTGCCAGCAGTTTCCCGGGGTGGGAGCAGTACTTC	CASSFPGWEQYF
TRBJ1-1	.	TRBD1	TRBV30	TGTGCCTGGGGGAGTAAACAGGGGTTGACTGAAGCTTTCTTT	CAWGSKQGLTEAFF
TRBJ2-2	.	.	TRBV6-5	TGTGCCAGCAGTTACTCGGGGCAGGCGTCCACCGGGGAGCTGTTTTTT	CASSYSGQASTGELFF
TRBJ2-7	.	.	TRBV27	TGTGCCAGCAGTCCTCGGGGGACGTCCTACGAGCAGTACTTC	CASSPRGTSYEQYF
TRBJ1-3	.	.	TRBV5-1	TGCGCCAGCAGGGCTGGCCTTTCCTCTGGAAACACCATATATTTT	CASRAGLSSGNTIYF
TRBJ1-5	.	.	TRBV6-5	TGTGCCAGCAGTTACACCTCGGGGAGACCTTTGCCCCAGCATTTT	CASSYTSGRPLPQHF
TRBJ2-1	.	.	TRBV6-1	TGTGCCAGCAGTCATGGAGGTGAGCAGTTCTTC	CASSHGGEQFF
TRBJ2-7	.	.	TRBV11-2	TGTGCCAGCAGCTCCTCGTACGAGCAGTACTTC	CASSSSYEQYF
TRBJ2-2	.	.	TRBV7-2	TGTGCCAGCAGCTTACTTGGAGGGGGCAATCCCGGGGAGCTGTTTTTT	CASSLLGGGNPGELFF
TRBJ2-1	.	.	TRBV19	TGTGCCAGTAGTACAGAGGGGTCCCATAACAATGAGCAGTTCTTC	CASSTEGSHNNEQFF
TRBJ2-5	once	TRBD2	TRBV7-2	TGTGCCAGCAGCTTAGGCCTTCGCGGGAGGGGAGAGACCCAGTACTTC	CASSLGLRGRGETQYF
TRBJ2-7	once	TRBD1	TRBV2	TGTGCCAGCAGTTTGGGACAGGGAATCGAGCAGTACTTC	CASSLGQGIEQYF
TRBJ1-2	.	.	TRBV5-5	TGTGCCAGCAGCCCCAAGGACTATGGCTACACCTTC	CASSPKDYGYTF
TRBJ2-4	.	.	TRBV9	TGTGCCAGCAGCGTAGGTCAGGACCTAGCCAAAAACATTCAGTACTTC	CASSVGQDLAKNIQYF
TRBJ1-2	.	TRBD1	TRBV18	TGTGCCAGCTCACCACCGATGACAGGGGCGCTTGACTATGGCTACACCTTC	CASSPPMTGALDYGYTF
TRBJ1-6	.	.	TRBV2	TGTGCCAGCAGTGAAAGTCTGTCGGGGAATTCACCCCTCCACTTT	CASSESLSGNSPLHF
TRBJ2-2	few	.	TRBV5-1	TGCGCCAGCAGCTCGGGACTGAACACCGGGGAGCTGTTTTTT	CASSSGLNTGELFF
TRBJ1-2	.	TRBD1	TRBV2	TGTGCCAGCAGTGTGCGGGAGACAGGGCTATCTGGCTACACCTTC	CASSVRETGLSGYTF
TRBJ2-1	few	.	TRBV18	TGTGCCAGCTCACAATCTGATCCTCTCCTCTCCTACAATGAGCAGTTCTTC	CASSQSDPLLSYNEQFF
TRBJ2-1	.	.	TRBV10-3	TGTGCCAGCAGTTCTCGGGCCGATCCCTCCTACAATGAGCAGTTCTTC	CASSSRADPSYNEQFF
TRBJ2-1	.	.	TRBV5-6	TGTGCCAGCAGCGTTGACAGGCCCAATGAGCAGTTCTTC	CASSVDRPNEQFF